The present T cell receptor beta chain was sequenced within a study of PD-1 blockade in classical Hodgkin lymphoma. General study points: Healthy donors reportedly exceeded newly diagnosed patients in baseline TCR diversity. Prior therapy or disease activity may underlie the repertoire differences, whose causes remain undefined.

This CDR3 has 16 amino acids. V was pared by 5 bases and J by 1 base, with 6 bases of the junction left unmatched. Per the germline V gene, CDR1 is LNHNV and CDR2 is YYDKDF (reference sequence). The time point is: newly diagnosed, previously untreated cHL patient sample. Purified CD4+ T cells were obtained from thawed PBMCs through magnetic negative selection. The study compared against PBMCs from newly diagnosed, untreated classical Hodgkin lymphoma. As regards this clone: The antigen is undetermined.

Sequencing used immunoSEQ multiplex PCR; TCRdb keeps in-frame clones, though not all of them. The table includes some 16,000 clones, 86% detected once. The sequenced sample was CD4+ T cells from blood. V gene TRBV15 combines with J gene TRBJ2-7, with TRBD2 identical over 12 bases. This receptor was taken from a human donor with classical Hodgkin lymphoma. The CDR3, as DNA: TGTGCCACCAGCGGGGTGGGACTAGCGGGTTCCTACGAGCAGTACTTC. Protein sequence: CATSGVGLAGSYEQYF.